Below are 29 T cell receptor beta chains sequenced from a single sample in a study of neurological immune-mediated disorders. From the 5' RACE reads, TCRdb called clonotypes with MiXCR, one entry per CDR3 protein. In the table there are about 23,000 distinct CDR3 sequences, around an eighth of which are singletons. Sample: PBMCs. The receptors stem from a woman aged 55-69 years with HTLV-1-associated myelopathy (HAM/TSP).

This clonotype was found a few times. The genes are TRBV12-3 or TRBV12-4 and TRBJ2-2, with a possible D match to TRBD1 (6 bases). The CDR3 loop spans 14 amino acids. V shed 6 bases and J shed 0 bases, with 8 bases lying between them. The chain's CDR3 is CASSRDTNTGELFF. The CDR3 nucleotides are TGTGCCAGCAGCCGGGACACGAACACCGGGGAGCTGTTTTTT.

This clonotype was detected many times. This chain joins TRBV25-1 and TRBJ2-2; perhaps TRBD2 as D (5 bases). This CDR3 contains 14 residues. Germline V gene lookup returns CDR1 MGHDK and CDR2 SYGVNS. Trimming pared 5 bases from V and 3 bases from J, leaving 10 bases between. CDR3 loop: CASSPTADTGELFF. CDR3 DNA sequence: TGTGCCAGCAGTCCAACAGCGGACACCGGGGAGCTGTTTTTT.

This clonotype was observed many times. The chain combines TRBV29-1 with TRBJ2-7; D is possibly TRBD1 or TRBD2 (5 bases each). With 3 bases removed from V and 3 bases from J, the gap between germline ends came to 15 bases. This CDR3 contains 14 residues. Germline lookup yields CDR1 SQVTM and CDR2 ANQGSEA. The CDR3 spells CSVEEPGRDYEQYF. CDR3 DNA: TGCAGCGTTGAGGAACCGGGACGGGACTACGAGCAGTACTTC.

This clonotype occurred many times. The chain employs TRBV5-1 and TRBJ2-2; D gene unclear. Deletions cut 4 bases from V and 5 bases from J, with 12 bases between. This CDR3 comprises 14 residues. Germline V lookup: CDR1 SGHRS, CDR2 YFSETQ. The CDR3 sequence: CASSPGLGTGELFF. In nucleotides, the CDR3 is TGCGCCAGCAGCCCGGGTTTGGGAACCGGGGAGCTGTTTTTT.

This clonotype was seen repeatedly, ten times or more. The chain couples TRBV5-1 to TRBJ1-4, with D possibly being TRBD1 (6 bases). V was shortened by 0 bases and J by 8 bases, with 17 bases between the two germline ends. CDR3 size: 16 residues. CDR1 and CDR2 (germline): SGHRS, YFSETQ. CDR3 in DNA: TGCGCCAGCAGCTTGGGGGGCGGACAGACGTCAGAAAAACTGTTTTTT. It codes for CASSLGGGQTSEKLFF.

This clonotype was seen ten or more times. The gene calls are TRBV7-9 and TRBJ2-7; 10 bases agree with TRBD1. The V and J ends lost 1 base and 3 bases, in that order; junction bases with no gene match: 3. Germline V CDR1 and CDR2: SEHNR, FQNEAQ (reference sequence). This CDR3 region has 15 residues. The DNA for the CDR3 is TGTGCCAGCAGCTTAGGGGGACAGGGGTTCTACGAGCAGTACTTC. Protein product: CASSLGGQGFYEQYF.

This clonotype appeared many times. The rearrangement links TRBV7-9 to TRBJ1-1; D is unclear. V lost 5 bases to trimming and J lost 6 bases, with 13 bases between them. The germline V gene has CDR1 SEHNR and CDR2 FQNEAQ (reference sequence). This CDR3 spans 13 amino acids. The CDR3 region has the DNA TGTGCCAGCAGCCCCCGCCGGACTGCTGAAGCTTTCTTT. Translated: CASSPRRTAEAFF.

This clonotype was counted at least ten times. The V call is TRBV11-2, the J call TRBJ1-2; 7 nucleotides align to TRBD1. The CDR3 contains 13 residues. V gave up 7 bases and J gave up 1 base; unmatched junction bases: 3. Germline assignment: CDR1 SGHAT and CDR2 FQNNGV. Written as DNA, the CDR3 is TGTGCCAGCACCAGGGACAGTAACTATGGCTACACCTTC. Amino acids: CASTRDSNYGYTF.

This clonotype was recorded at least ten times. The gene calls are TRBV12-3 or TRBV12-4 and TRBJ1-1; 9 bases agree with TRBD1. Trimming took 5 bases from V and 11 from J; bases not matched to a gene: 9. This CDR3 is built from 13 residues. Here the CDR3 DNA reads TGTGCCAGCAGTATATACAGGGGGCCGGCTGCTTTCTTT. Translated, it gives CASSIYRGPAAFF.

This clonotype was detected many times. V usage is TRBV6-5 and J usage is TRBJ2-1, with a possible D match to TRBD2 (6 bases). Germline CDR1 reads MNHEY; CDR2 reads SVGAGI. The V gene lost 3 bases and the J gene lost 6 bases, with 12 bases spanning the gap. This CDR3 region has 14 residues. CDR3 nucleotides: TGTGCCAGCAGTTATCAGACTAGTGGCAATGAGCAGTTCTTC. Translating gives CASSYQTSGNEQFF.

There are many counts of this clonotype. The chain uses TRBV20-1 and TRBJ1-1; D is undetermined. CDR1 is DFQATT, CDR2 SNEGSKA, per germline (reference sequence). V lost 0 bases and J lost 6, with 5 bases in between. CDR3 length: 11 amino acids. The CDR3 reads CSARDQPEAFF. CDR3 nucleotides: TGCAGTGCTAGAGATCAACCTGAAGCTTTCTTT.

At least ten counts were recorded for this clonotype. V gene TRBV7-2 combines with J gene TRBJ2-1; D remains ambiguous. This CDR3 is built from 15 residues. V lost 1 base and J lost 0, with 7 bases in between. CDR1 SGHTA and CDR2 FQGNSA come from the germline V gene. The CDR3 is CASSLDESSYNEQFF. Here the CDR3 DNA reads TGTGCCAGCAGCTTAGACGAGAGCTCCTACAATGAGCAGTTCTTC.

The chain combines TRBV20-1 with TRBJ2-7; TRBD1 matches at 11 bases. The V segment lost 1 base and the J segment 7 bases; nucleotides outside the gene matches: 12. The germline V gene has CDR1 DFQATT and CDR2 SNEGSKA (reference sequence). This CDR3 region has 16 residues. As DNA, the CDR3 is TGCAGTGCTAGAGGGATGACCGGGACAGGGGGATTTGAGCAGTACTTC. Its translation: CSARGMTGTGGFEQYF.

This clonotype was seen ten or more times. This chain joins TRBV12-3 or TRBV12-4 and TRBJ1-2, with 9 bases identical to TRBD1. J lost 3 bases, V lost 5 bases, and 7 bases had no gene match. The CDR3 spans 15 residues. In DNA, the CDR3 is TGTGCCAGCAGTGCTCCGGGACAGGGTTACTATGGCTACACCTTC. It specifies CASSAPGQGYYGYTF.

This clonotype was detected many times. V usage is TRBV12-3 or TRBV12-4 and J usage is TRBJ2-5, with TRBD1 matching 8 bases. With 7 bases clipped from V and 1 base from J, the junction kept 8 bases outside the gene matches. The CDR3 consists of 15 residues. CDR3 nucleotide sequence: TGTGCCAGCAACTTGGGCACAGGGGGCCAAGAGACCCAGTACTTC. This gives the protein CASNLGTGGQETQYF.

This clonotype was counted ten times or more. The gene calls are TRBV7-8 and TRBJ2-6; the match to TRBD1 covers 9 bases. Germline values: CDR1 SGHVS, CDR2 FQNEAQ. V gave up 2 bases and J gave up 2 bases; unmatched junction bases: 10. The CDR3 spans 19 residues. CDR3: CASSLRDRVSVPGANVLTF. In DNA form, the CDR3 reads TGTGCCAGCAGCTTAAGGGACAGGGTTTCCGTTCCTGGGGCCAACGTCCTGACTTTC.

This rearrangement joins TRBV5-4 to TRBJ1-1; D is uncertain. The length of the CDR3 is 15 residues. Germline CDR1 and CDR2: SGHNT and YYREEE (reference sequence). Trimming took off 0 bases at V and 1 base at J, with 10 bases between the two ends. The CDR3 here is CASSLDVLPNTEAFF. The CDR3 coding sequence is TGTGCCAGCAGCTTGGATGTCCTTCCGAACACTGAAGCTTTCTTT. The full variable domain, in which reference TRBV5-4 and TRBJ1-1 provide the parts outside the CDR3, is ETGVTQSPTHLIKTRGQQVTLRCSSQSGHNTVSWYQQALGQGPQFIFQYYREEENGRGNFPPRFSGLQFPNYSSELNVNALELDDSALYLCASSLDVLPNTEAFFGQGTRLTVV.

The rearrangement joins TRBV21-1 to TRBJ2-7; the D call in the table, TRBD2, was not verified against the DNA. TRBV21-1 is flagged as a pseudogene. This CDR3 is 17 amino acids long. For the CDR3, the DNA is TGTGCCAGCAGCAACCGGACTAGCGGGAGAGCCGCCGGCGAGCAGTACTTC. This sequence encodes CASSNRTSGRAAGEQYF.

This clonotype was observed at least ten times. The J gene is TRBJ2-1, the V gene TRBV11-3; 11 bases are shared with TRBD2. This CDR3 is 16 amino acids long. V lost 1 base and J lost 6; bases outside the gene matches: 5. CDR1 and CDR2 from the germline V gene are SGHNT and YENEEA. This CDR3 is CASSLGLAGGGNEQFF. CDR3 sequence (DNA): TGTGCCAGCAGCTTAGGTCTAGCGGGAGGTGGCAATGAGCAGTTCTTC.

This clonotype was seen repeatedly, ten times or more. The chain has TRBV10-3 and TRBJ1-2, with D uncertain. The germline V gene has CDR1 ENHRY and CDR2 SYGVKD. The germline V and J ends were trimmed by 3 bases and 1 base, with 15 bases remaining between them. The CDR3 extends over 16 amino acids. The CDR3 bases are TGTGCCATCAGTGATAGCAAGGCAGTGGGTAACTATGGCTACACCTTC. This codes for CAISDSKAVGNYGYTF.

This clonotype was detected ten times or more. This rearrangement joins TRBV24-1 to TRBJ2-6; D is undetermined. The V and J ends lost 4 bases and 1 base respectively, with 10 bases between them. CDR1 is KGHDR, CDR2 SFDVKD, per germline. This CDR3 comprises 16 residues. In nucleotides, the CDR3 is TGTGCCACCAGTGACCCCGAACCTTCTGGGGCCAACGTCCTGACTTTC. It is translated as CATSDPEPSGANVLTF.

A single count supports this clonotype. The chain recombines TRBV12-3 or TRBV12-4 with TRBJ2-5; D tentatively fits TRBD1 or TRBD2 (6 bases each). This CDR3 has 14 amino acids. Trimming stripped 6 bases from V and 1 base from J, with 12 bases between. CDR3 region: CASSGGQIQETQYF. CDR3 nucleotides: TGTGCCAGCAGCGGGGGCCAGATCCAAGAGACCCAGTACTTC.

Ten or more counts support this clonotype. A read error may be the cause here, since a much bigger clone is one base away. The rearrangement uses TRBV7-8 and TRBJ1-1; 7 nucleotides align to TRBD1. V dropped 5 bases and J dropped 13; count of bases not matched to a gene: 16. Germline CDR1 reads SGHVS; CDR2 reads FQNEAQ. This CDR3 contains 14 residues. CDR3 loop: CASSALRQGRKVFF. The CDR3 DNA follows: TGTGCCAGCAGCGCACTAAGACAGGGAAGGAAAGTTTTCTTT.

This clonotype was observed at least ten times. CDR3 region: CASSRAGAYGYTF. The CDR3 coding sequence is TGCGCCAGCAGCCGGGCAGGCGCTTATGGCTACACCTTC. The rearrangement links TRBV5-1 to TRBJ1-2; D is undetermined. V lost 4 bases and J lost 5, with 12 bases in between. Germline CDR1 reads SGHRS; CDR2 reads YFSETQ. The CDR3 spans 13 residues. The complete variable domain, with remaining parts taken from reference TRBV5-1 and TRBJ1-2, reads KAGVTQTPRYLIKTRGQQVTLSCSPISGHRSVSWYQQTPGQGLQFLFEYFSETQRNKGNFPGRFSGRQFSNSRSEMNVSTLELGDSALYLCASSRAGAYGYTFGSGTRLTVV.

This clonotype was seen many times. V and J are TRBV9 and TRBJ2-3; 13 nucleotides align to TRBD2. Per the germline V gene, CDR1 is SGDLS and CDR2 is YYNGEE. This CDR3 is 16 amino acids long. J lost 4 bases, V lost 3 bases, and 5 bases had no gene match. In DNA form, the CDR3 reads TGTGCCAGCAGCGCCCGGACTAGCGGGAGCTCAGATACGCAGTATTTT. Translation gives CASSARTSGSSDTQYF.

This clonotype was picked up many times. This chain connects TRBV4-1 to TRBJ2-7; D may be TRBD1 or TRBD2 (5 bases each). The ends were cut back, 0 bases at V and 5 bases at J, with 20 bases in the middle. The CDR3 sequence is 17 residues long. From germline, CDR1 is MGHRA and CDR2 YSYEKL. The CDR3 DNA reads TGCGCCAGCAGCCAAGAAACCACGGCCGGGACCAGAAACGAGCAGTACTTC. This translates into CASSQETTAGTRNEQYF.

This clonotype was counted many times. The rearrangement joins TRBV20-1 to TRBJ1-2; D remains ambiguous. This CDR3 has 13 residues. From germline, CDR1 is DFQATT and CDR2 SNEGSKA (reference sequence). The germline V and J ends were trimmed by 0 bases and 5 bases, with 10 bases remaining between them. For the CDR3, the DNA is TGCAGTGCTAGAGACCGGGCGGAGTATGGCTACACCTTC. Translated: CSARDRAEYGYTF.

This clonotype was recorded at least ten times. The CDR3 protein is CAISPGTGDYTF. The CDR3 region has the DNA TGTGCCATCAGTCCGGGGACAGGGGACTACACCTTC. The genes are TRBV10-3 and TRBJ1-2, with 10 nucleotides matching TRBD1. The CDR3 loop spans 12 amino acids. V was pared by 5 bases and J by 10 bases, with 4 bases of the junction left unmatched. CDR1 and CDR2 (germline): ENHRY, SYGVKD.

For this clonotype: A single base separates this from a much larger clone, so it may be a read error. The chain employs TRBV3-1 and TRBJ1-1; the match to TRBD1 covers 10 bases. Looked up from germline, CDR1 is LGHDT and CDR2 is YNNKEL (reference sequence). V was clipped by 3 bases and J by 10 bases; unmatched bases: 5. This CDR3 has 13 amino acids. The CDR3 sequence is CASSHEGQGRAFF. The CDR3 DNA sequence: TGTGCCAGCAGCCATGAGGGACAGGGGAGAGCTTTCTTT. Together with reference TRBV3-1 and TRBJ1-1, the CDR3 gives the full variable domain: DTAVSQTPKYLVTQMGNDKSIKCEQNLGHDTMYWYKQDSKKFLKIMFSYNNKELIINETVPNRFSPKSPDKAHLNLHINSLELGDSAVYFCASSHEGQGRAFFGQGTRLTVV.